This TCR beta chain is drawn from a study of blood T cells in healthy people across ages. General study results and limits: Donors of long life had a larger count of naive CD4+ cells and greater diversity than aged donors. It was not known whether donors were CMV positive (a possible confounder of expanded clonotype changes).

Then a second PCR, running about 7 to 11 cycles, was carried out with a sample-barcoded 5' primer and a J-beta primer mix. TCRdb redid the calling of the 5' RACE reads with MiXCR, one entry per CDR3 protein. The top ten hold roughly 13% of the sample, which has some 670,000 distinct CDR3 sequences, about 50% seen once. Isolated PBMCs totaled at least 7 million in each sample. Total RNA extraction produced at least 5.5 micrograms (per sample) for the study. This clonotype was seen a few times. Its antigen remains unknown. J lost 7 bases, V lost 8 bases, and 8 bases had no gene match. Germline CDR1 is MNHNS and CDR2 is SASEGT. This CDR3 is 13 amino acids long.

This TCR was recovered from an elderly woman in good health. V usage is TRBV6-1 and J usage is TRBJ1-5, with 7 bases that match TRBD1. The sample taken for sequencing was blood. The CDR3 sequence is CASFNRGGQPQHF. The CDR3 nucleotides read TGTGCCAGCTTCAACAGGGGCGGCCAGCCCCAGCATTTT.